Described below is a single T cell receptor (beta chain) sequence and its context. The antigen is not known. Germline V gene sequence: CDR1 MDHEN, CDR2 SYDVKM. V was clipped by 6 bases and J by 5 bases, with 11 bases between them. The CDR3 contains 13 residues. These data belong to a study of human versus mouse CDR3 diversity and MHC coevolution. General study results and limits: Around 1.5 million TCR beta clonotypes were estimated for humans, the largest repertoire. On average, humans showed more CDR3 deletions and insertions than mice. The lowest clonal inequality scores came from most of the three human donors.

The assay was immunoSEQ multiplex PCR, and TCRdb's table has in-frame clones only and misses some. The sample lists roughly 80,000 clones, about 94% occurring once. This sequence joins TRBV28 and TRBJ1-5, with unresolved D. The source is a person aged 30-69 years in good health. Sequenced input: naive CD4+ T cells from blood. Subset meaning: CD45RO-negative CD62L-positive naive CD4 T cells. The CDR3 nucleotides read TGTGCCAGCAGGCCCGGACTCGATCAGCCCCAGCATTTT. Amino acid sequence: CASRPGLDQPQHF.